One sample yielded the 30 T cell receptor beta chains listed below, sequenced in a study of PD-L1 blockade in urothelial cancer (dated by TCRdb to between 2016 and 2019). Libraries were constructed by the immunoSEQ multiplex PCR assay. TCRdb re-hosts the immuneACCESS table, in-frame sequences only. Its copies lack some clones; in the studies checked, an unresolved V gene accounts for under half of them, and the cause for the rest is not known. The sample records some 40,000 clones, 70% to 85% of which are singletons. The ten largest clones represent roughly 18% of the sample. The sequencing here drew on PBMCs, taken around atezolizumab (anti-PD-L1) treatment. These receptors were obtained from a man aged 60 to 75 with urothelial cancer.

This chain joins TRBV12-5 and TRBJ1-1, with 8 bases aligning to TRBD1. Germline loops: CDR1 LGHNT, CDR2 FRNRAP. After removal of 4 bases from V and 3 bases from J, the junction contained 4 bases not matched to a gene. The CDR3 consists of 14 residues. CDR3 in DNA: TGTGCTAGTGGTTCCGGACAGGGCGACACTGAAGCTTTCTTT. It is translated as CASGSGQGDTEAFF.

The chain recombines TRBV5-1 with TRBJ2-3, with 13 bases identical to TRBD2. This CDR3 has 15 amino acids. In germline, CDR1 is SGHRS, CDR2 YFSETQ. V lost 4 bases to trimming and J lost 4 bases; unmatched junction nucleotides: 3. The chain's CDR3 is CASSQGLAGPDTQYF. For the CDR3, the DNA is TGCGCCAGCAGCCAGGGACTAGCGGGGCCAGATACGCAGTATTTT. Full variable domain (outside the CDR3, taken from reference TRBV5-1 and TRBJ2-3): KAGVTQTPRYLIKTRGQQVTLSCSPISGHRSVSWYQQTPGQGLQFLFEYFSETQRNKGNFPGRFSGRQFSNSRSEMNVSTLELGDSALYLCASSQGLAGPDTQYFGPGTRLTVL.

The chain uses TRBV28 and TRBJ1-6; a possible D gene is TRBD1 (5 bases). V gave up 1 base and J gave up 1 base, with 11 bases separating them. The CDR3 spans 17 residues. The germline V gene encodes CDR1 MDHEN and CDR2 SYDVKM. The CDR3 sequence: CASSLSRSGSYNSPLHF. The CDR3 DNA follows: TGTGCCAGCAGTTTATCCAGGTCAGGGTCCTATAATTCACCCCTCCACTTT.

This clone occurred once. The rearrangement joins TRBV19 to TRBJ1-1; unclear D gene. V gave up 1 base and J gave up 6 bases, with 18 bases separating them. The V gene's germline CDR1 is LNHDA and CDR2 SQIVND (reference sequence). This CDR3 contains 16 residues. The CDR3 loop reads CASSIGFRSGFAEAFF. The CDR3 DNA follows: TGTGCCAGTAGTATAGGCTTTCGGTCGGGTTTCGCTGAAGCTTTCTTT.

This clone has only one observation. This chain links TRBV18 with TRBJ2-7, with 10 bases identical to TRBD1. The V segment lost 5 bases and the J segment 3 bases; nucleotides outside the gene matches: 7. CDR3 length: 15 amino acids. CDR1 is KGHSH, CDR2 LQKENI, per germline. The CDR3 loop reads CASSAGTGAFYEQYF. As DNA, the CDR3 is TGTGCCAGCTCAGCAGGGACAGGGGCCTTCTACGAGCAGTACTTC.

CDR3 sequence (DNA): TGTGCTCTGGGCGTGGGGACAGATTACGAGCAGTACTTC. It codes for CALGVGTDYEQYF. V usage is TRBV9 and J usage is TRBJ2-7, with TRBD1 identical over 7 bases. The CDR3 length is 13 residues. Germline V CDR1 and CDR2: SGDLS, YYNGEE.

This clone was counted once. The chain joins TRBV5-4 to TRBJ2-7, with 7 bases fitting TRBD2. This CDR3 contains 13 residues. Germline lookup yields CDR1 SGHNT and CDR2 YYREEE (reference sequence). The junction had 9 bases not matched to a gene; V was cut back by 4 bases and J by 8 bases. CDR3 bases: TGTGCCAGCAGCCCACAATCGGGGGGTCAGCAGTACTTC. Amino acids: CASSPQSGGQQYF.

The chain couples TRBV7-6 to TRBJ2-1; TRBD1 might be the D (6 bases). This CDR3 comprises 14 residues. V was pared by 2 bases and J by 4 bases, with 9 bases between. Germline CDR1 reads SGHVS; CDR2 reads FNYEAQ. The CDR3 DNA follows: TGTGCCAGCAGCTTACTACAGGGATACAATGAGCAGTTCTTC. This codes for CASSLLQGYNEQFF.

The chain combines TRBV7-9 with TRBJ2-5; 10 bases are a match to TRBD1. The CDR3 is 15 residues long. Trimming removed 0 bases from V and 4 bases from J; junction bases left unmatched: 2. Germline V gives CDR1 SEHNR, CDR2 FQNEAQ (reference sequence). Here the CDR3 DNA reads TGTGCCAGCAGCTTAGCGGGGGACAGGGGAGAGACCCAGTACTTC. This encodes CASSLAGDRGETQYF.

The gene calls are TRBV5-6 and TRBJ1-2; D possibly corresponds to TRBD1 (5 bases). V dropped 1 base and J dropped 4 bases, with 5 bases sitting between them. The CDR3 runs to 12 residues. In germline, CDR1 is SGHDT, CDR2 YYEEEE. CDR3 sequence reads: CASSLTGYGYTF. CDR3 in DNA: TGTGCCAGCAGCTTGACAGGCTATGGCTACACCTTC.

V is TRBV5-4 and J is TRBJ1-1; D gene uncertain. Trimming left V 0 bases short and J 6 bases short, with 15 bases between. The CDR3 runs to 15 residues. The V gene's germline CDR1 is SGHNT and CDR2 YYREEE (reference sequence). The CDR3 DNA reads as TGTGCCAGCAGCTTGGGGTTGCGGGTTGGCTCTGAAGCTTTCTTT. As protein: CASSLGLRVGSEAFF.

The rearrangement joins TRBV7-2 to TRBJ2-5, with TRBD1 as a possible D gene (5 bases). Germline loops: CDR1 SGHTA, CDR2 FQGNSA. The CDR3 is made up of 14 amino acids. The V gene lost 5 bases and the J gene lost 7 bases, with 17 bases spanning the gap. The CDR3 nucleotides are TGTGCCAGCAGCACGACAGTCTTTCTAGGGACCCAGTACTTC. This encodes CASSTTVFLGTQYF.

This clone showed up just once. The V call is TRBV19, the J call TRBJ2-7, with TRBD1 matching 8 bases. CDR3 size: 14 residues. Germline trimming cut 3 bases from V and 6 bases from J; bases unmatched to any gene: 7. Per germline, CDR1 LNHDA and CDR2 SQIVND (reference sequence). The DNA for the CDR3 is TGTGCCAGTAGTATGTTCCAGGGGGCTAGCGAGCAGTACTTC. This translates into CASSMFQGASEQYF. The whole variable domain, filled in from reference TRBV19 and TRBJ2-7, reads DGGITQSPKYLFRKEGQNVTLSCEQNLNHDAMYWYRQDPGQGLRLIYYSQIVNDFQKGDIAEGYSVSREKKESFPLTVTSAQKNPTAFYLCASSMFQGASEQYFGPGTRLTVT.

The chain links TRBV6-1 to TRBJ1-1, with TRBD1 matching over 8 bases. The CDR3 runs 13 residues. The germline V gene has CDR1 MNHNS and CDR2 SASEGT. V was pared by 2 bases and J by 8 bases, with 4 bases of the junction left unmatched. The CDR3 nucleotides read TGTGCCAGCAGTGAACGGACAGGGAGAGAAGCTTTCTTT. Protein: CASSERTGREAFF.

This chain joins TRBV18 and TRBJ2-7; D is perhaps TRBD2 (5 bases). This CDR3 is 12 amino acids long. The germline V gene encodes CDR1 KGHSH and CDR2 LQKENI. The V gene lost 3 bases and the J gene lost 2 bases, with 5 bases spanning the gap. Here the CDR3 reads CASSPGAYEQYF. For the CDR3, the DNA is TGTGCCAGCTCACCCGGGGCCTACGAGCAGTACTTC.

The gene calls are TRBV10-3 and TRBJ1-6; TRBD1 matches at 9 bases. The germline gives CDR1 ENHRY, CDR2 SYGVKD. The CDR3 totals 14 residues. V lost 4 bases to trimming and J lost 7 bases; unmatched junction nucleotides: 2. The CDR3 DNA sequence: TGTGCCATCAGTGCTGGACAGGGGAATTCACCCCTCCACTTT. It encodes CAISAGQGNSPLHF.

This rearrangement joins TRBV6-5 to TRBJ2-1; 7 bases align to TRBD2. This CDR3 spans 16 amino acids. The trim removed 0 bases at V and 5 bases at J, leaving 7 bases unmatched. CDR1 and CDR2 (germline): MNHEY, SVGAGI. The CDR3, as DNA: TGTGCCAGCAGTTACTCGGGCGGGGGAACTAACAATGAGCAGTTCTTC. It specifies CASSYSGGGTNNEQFF.

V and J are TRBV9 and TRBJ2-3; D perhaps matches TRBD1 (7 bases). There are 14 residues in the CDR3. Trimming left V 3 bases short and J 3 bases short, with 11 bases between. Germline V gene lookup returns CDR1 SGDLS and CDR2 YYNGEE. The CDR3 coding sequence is TGTGCCAGCAGCGCGACAGGGAGGACAGATACGCAGTATTTT. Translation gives CASSATGRTDTQYF.

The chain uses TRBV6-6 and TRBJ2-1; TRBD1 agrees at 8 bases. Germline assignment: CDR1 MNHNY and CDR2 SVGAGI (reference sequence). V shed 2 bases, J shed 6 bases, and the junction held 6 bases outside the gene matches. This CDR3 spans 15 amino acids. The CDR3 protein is CASSYGDRGTNEQFF. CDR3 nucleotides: TGTGCCAGCAGTTACGGTGACAGGGGCACCAATGAGCAGTTCTTC.

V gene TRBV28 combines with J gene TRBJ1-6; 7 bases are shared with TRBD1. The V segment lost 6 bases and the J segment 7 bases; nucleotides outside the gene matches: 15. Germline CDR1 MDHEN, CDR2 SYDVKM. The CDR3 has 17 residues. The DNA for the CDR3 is TGTGCCAGCAGGCCCGACGCCGGGACAGCCAGAAATTCACCCCTCCACTTT. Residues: CASRPDAGTARNSPLHF.

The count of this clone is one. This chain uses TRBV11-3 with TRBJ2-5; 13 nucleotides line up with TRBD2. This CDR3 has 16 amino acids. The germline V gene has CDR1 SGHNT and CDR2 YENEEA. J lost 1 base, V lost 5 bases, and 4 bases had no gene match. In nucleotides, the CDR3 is TGTGCCAGCAGCCCCGGGACTAGCGGGGTCCAAGAGACCCAGTACTTC. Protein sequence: CASSPGTSGVQETQYF.

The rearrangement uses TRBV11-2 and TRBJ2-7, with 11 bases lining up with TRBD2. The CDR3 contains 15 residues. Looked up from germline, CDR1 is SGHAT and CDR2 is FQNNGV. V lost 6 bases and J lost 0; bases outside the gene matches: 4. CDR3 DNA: TGTGCCAGCAGTTTCCTAGCGGGGGGCTCCTACGAGCAGTACTTC. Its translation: CASSFLAGGSYEQYF.

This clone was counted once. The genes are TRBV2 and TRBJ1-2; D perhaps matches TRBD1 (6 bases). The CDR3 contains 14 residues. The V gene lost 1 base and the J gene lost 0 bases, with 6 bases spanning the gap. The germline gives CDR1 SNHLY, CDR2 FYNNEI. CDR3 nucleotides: TGTGCCAGCAGTGAAGGGACAGCTAACTATGGCTACACCTTC. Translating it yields CASSEGTANYGYTF.

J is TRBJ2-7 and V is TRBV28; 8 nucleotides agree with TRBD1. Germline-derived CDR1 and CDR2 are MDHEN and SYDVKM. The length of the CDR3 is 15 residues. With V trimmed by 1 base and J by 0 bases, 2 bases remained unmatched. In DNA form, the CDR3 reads TGTGCCAGCAGTTTATTAACAGGGGGCTCCTACGAGCAGTACTTC. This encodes CASSLLTGGSYEQYF.

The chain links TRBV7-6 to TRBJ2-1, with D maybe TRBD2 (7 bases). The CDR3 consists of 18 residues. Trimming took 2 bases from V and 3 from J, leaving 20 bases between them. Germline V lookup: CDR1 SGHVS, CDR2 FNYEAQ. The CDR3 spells CASSLSGAWGGGYNEQFF. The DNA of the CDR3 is TGTGCCAGCAGCTTATCCGGAGCTTGGGGGGGCGGCTACAATGAGCAGTTCTTC.

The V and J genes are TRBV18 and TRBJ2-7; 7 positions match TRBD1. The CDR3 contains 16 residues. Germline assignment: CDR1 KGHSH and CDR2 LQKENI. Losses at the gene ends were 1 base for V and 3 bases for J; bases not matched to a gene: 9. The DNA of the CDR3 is TGTGCCAGCTCACCACGGACAGGCAACGCAAACTACGAGCAGTACTTC. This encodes CASSPRTGNANYEQYF.

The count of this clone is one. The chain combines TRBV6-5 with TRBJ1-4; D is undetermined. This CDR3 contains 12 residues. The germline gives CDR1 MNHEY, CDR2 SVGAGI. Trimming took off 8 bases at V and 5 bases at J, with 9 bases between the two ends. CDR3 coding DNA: TGTGCCAGCCGAGGCTCAAATGAAAAACTGTTTTTT. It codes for CASRGSNEKLFF.

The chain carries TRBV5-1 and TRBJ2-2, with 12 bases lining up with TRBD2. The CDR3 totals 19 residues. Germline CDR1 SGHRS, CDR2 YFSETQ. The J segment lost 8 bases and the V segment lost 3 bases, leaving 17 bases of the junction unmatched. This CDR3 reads CASSWMWLAGGSSAGELFF. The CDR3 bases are TGCGCCAGCAGCTGGATGTGGCTAGCGGGGGGGTCTTCAGCGGGGGAGCTGTTTTTT.

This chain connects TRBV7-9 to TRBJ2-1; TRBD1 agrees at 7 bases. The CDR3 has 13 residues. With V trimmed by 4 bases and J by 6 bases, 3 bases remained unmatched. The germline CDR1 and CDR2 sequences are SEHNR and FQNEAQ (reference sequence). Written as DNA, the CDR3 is TGTGCCAGCAGCTACGGGACAGCCAATGAGCAGTTCTTC. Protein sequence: CASSYGTANEQFF.

The CDR3 loop reads CASKLRGGSPTEAFF. CDR3 DNA: TGTGCCAGTAAATTGCGGGGGGGGTCCCCCACTGAAGCTTTCTTT. This rearrangement joins TRBV19 to TRBJ1-1; possible D gene TRBD1, 5 bases. CDR1 LNHDA and CDR2 SQIVND come from the germline V gene (reference sequence). The CDR3 loop spans 15 amino acids. V was cut by 7 bases and J by 4 bases, with 19 bases left in between.